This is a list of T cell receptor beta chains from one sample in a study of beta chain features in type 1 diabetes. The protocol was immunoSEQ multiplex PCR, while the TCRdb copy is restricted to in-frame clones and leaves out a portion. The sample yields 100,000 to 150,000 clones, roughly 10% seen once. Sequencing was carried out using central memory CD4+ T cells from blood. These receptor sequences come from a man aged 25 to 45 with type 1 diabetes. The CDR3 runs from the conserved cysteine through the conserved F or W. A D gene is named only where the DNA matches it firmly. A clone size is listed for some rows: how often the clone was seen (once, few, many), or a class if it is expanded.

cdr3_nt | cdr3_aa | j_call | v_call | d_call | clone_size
TGTGCCAGCAGCTTTGCGGGGATTAACACCGGGGAGCTGTTTTTT | CASSFAGINTGELFF | TRBJ2-2 | TRBV7-2 | - | -
TGTGCCAGCAGTGAAACAGGGCCCTATGGCTACACCTTC | CASSETGPYGYTF | TRBJ1-2 | TRBV2 | - | -
TGTGCCAGCAGCTTAGGCATCGGTCAGTACTTC | CASSLGIGQYF | TRBJ2-4 | TRBV7-2 | - | few
TGTGCCTCCAGGGGGGCCTGGTATGGCTACACCTTC | CASRGAWYGYTF | TRBJ1-2 | TRBV7-9 | TRBD1 | -
TGTGCCAGCAGTTCTTCCACCGGGGAGCTGTTTTTT | CASSSSTGELFF | TRBJ2-2 | TRBV7-3 | - | -
TGCAGCGCCCAGACAGGGGCTGAAGCTTTCTTT | CSAQTGAEAFF | TRBJ1-1 | TRBV29-1 | TRBD1 | few
TGCGCCAGCAGCCAGGGGAATTCACCCCTCCACTTT | CASSQGNSPLHF | TRBJ1-6 | TRBV5-1 | - | -
TGTGCCAGCAATCAAGACATCCTGTATAGCAATCAGCCCCAGCATTTT | CASNQDILYSNQPQHF | TRBJ1-5 | TRBV28 | - | few
TGCGCCAGCAGCTTGGAGGGGGTCTTCGATACGCAGTATTTT | CASSLEGVFDTQYF | TRBJ2-3 | TRBV5-1 | - | -
TGTGCCACCAGCAGAGAACTGCAGGGGCGCGGCGGCAATCAGCCCCAGCATTTT | CATSRELQGRGGNQPQHF | TRBJ1-5 | TRBV15 | - | -
TGTGCCAGCAGCCCGGACAGGAGCTCCTACAATGAGCAGTTCTTC | CASSPDRSSYNEQFF | TRBJ2-1 | TRBV2 | TRBD1 | -
TGCGCCAGCAGCTTGGGGACTGGCCAAGAGACCCAGTACTTC | CASSLGTGQETQYF | TRBJ2-5 | TRBV5-1 | - | -
TGCAGCGTTTCCGGGACAGTCACAGATACGCAGTATTTT | CSVSGTVTDTQYF | TRBJ2-3 | TRBV29-1 | TRBD1 | -
TGTGCCAGCAGTACTCCGACAGGGAATGGCTACACCTTC | CASSTPTGNGYTF | TRBJ1-2 | TRBV6-6 | TRBD1 | few
TGTGCCAGCAGCTCCCCGACTAGCGGGTACACCGGGGAGCTGTTTTTT | CASSSPTSGYTGELFF | TRBJ2-2 | TRBV7-3 | TRBD2 | -
TGTGCCAGCAGCAGCCGACCGGGTGAGCAGTTCTTC | CASSSRPGEQFF | TRBJ2-1 | TRBV6-5 | - | -
TGTGCCAGCAGCCTGACACCGAACACCGGGGAGCTGTTTTTT | CASSLTPNTGELFF | TRBJ2-2 | TRBV4-2 | - | -
TGTGCCAGCAATGAGGTGAAGTTCGCCGGCTACGAGCAGTACTTC | CASNEVKFAGYEQYF | TRBJ2-7 | TRBV28 | - | few
TGCGCCAGCAGCCAGGGACATTTTCTAGAGGGGGCTGAAGCTTTCTTT | CASSQGHFLEGAEAFF | TRBJ1-1 | TRBV4-3 | - | -
TGTGCCAGCAGCCGACCCGGGACAGGGGACAATGAGCAGTTCTTC | CASSRPGTGDNEQFF | TRBJ2-1 | TRBV5-6 | TRBD1 | few
TGTGCCAGCAGCCACGAGCGGGGGGGCGACGGGGAGCTGTTTTTT | CASSHERGGDGELFF | TRBJ2-2 | TRBV9 | TRBD2 | few
TGCGCCAGCAGCCAAGTACAGGGTGGTGGCTACACCTTC | CASSQVQGGGYTF | TRBJ1-2 | TRBV4-3 | - | few
TGTGCCAGCAGTCGCTCGCGAGAGACCCAGTACTTC | CASSRSRETQYF | TRBJ2-5 | TRBV27 | - | -
TGTGCCATCAGTGGAGGGGGTATGAACACTGAAGCTTTCTTT | CAISGGGMNTEAFF | TRBJ1-1 | TRBV10-3 | - | few
TGTGCCAGCAGCCCCCGCGGGAACTCTGGAAACACCATATATTTT | CASSPRGNSGNTIYF | TRBJ1-3 | TRBV7-9 | - | few
TGCGCCAGCAGCCGGCGCGGGACAGGGAGCAATGAGCAGTTCTTC | CASSRRGTGSNEQFF | TRBJ2-1 | TRBV4-3 | TRBD1 | few
TGTGCCAGCAGCAAAGGGGCGGCAGCGCAAGAGACCCAGTACTTC | CASSKGAAAQETQYF | TRBJ2-5 | TRBV7-9 | - | -
TGTGCCAGCAGCCTAGGTGCTAGCGGGGGTGTAGATACGCAGTATTTT | CASSLGASGGVDTQYF | TRBJ2-3 | TRBV7-2 | TRBD2 | few
TGTGCCACCAGCAGAGAATTCGAGAGACAGTTATACAATGAGCAGTTCTTC | CATSREFERQLYNEQFF | TRBJ2-1 | TRBV15 | - | few
TGTGCCAGCAGCCCAGGTGGACAGGGAACAGATACGCAGTATTTT | CASSPGGQGTDTQYF | TRBJ2-3 | TRBV4-2 | TRBD1 | -
TGCGCCAGCAGCCGAGCGACCGGGACAGGGACTGAAAAACTGTTTTTT | CASSRATGTGTEKLFF | TRBJ1-4 | TRBV4-3 | TRBD1 | few
TGCGCCAGCAGCATCACTAGCGGGGTAGAGGAGACCCAGTACTTC | CASSITSGVEETQYF | TRBJ2-5 | TRBV5-1 | TRBD2 | -
TGTGCCAGCAGCAAATGGGACTTCTCGGGAGAGACCCAGTACTTC | CASSKWDFSGETQYF | TRBJ2-5 | TRBV9 | - | few
TGTGCCAGCAGCTGGATTAGTCGAGGGAATGAGCAGTTCTTC | CASSWISRGNEQFF | TRBJ2-1 | TRBV7-2 | - | -
TGTGCCAGCAGTCAACGGGGGGACAATGAGCAGTTCTTC | CASSQRGDNEQFF | TRBJ2-1 | TRBV2 | TRBD2 | few
TGTGCCAGCAGGGCTGGGACAGGGGGTAAGGGATCCCTCGGCTACACCTTC | CASRAGTGGKGSLGYTF | TRBJ1-2 | TRBV28 | TRBD1 | few
TGTGCCAGCAGTGACAGGGAATCGCCCCTCCACTTT | CASSDRESPLHF | TRBJ1-6 | TRBV25-1 | - | -
TGTGCCAGCAGTGCCCAGGGGAGCTTACAGTATTTT | CASSAQGSLQYF | TRBJ2-3 | TRBV6-1 | - | few
TGTGCCAGCTCACCAGGCACATACAATGAGCAGTTCTTC | CASSPGTYNEQFF | TRBJ2-1 | TRBV18 | - | -
TGTGCCAGCAGCGCCGGGACTCTAGGCAACGAGCAGTACTTC | CASSAGTLGNEQYF | TRBJ2-7 | TRBV9 | - | few
TGCGCCAGCAGCCAAGTAGGGGATGGCAAAAACATTCAGTACTTC | CASSQVGDGKNIQYF | TRBJ2-4 | TRBV4-3 | - | once
TGTGCCAGCAGTCGATCGATCTTGAGAGGGGCCAACGTCCTGACTTTC | CASSRSILRGANVLTF | TRBJ2-6 | TRBV28 | - | -
TGTGCCAGCAGTTCGGCGGGGAACTATAATTCACCCCTCCACTTT | CASSSAGNYNSPLHF | TRBJ1-6 | TRBV7-3 | - | few
TGTGCCTGGGGGACAGGGGCGAACTACAATGAGCAGTTCTTC | CAWGTGANYNEQFF | TRBJ2-1 | TRBV30 | TRBD1 | few
TGTGCCAGCAGCCGAGACAGGCGTGAAGAAGCTTTCTTT | CASSRDRREEAFF | TRBJ1-1 | TRBV7-2 | - | -
TGTGCCAGCAGCCCACAGGGGGCGCGGACTGAAGCTTTCTTT | CASSPQGARTEAFF | TRBJ1-1 | TRBV7-9 | TRBD1 | many
TGTGCCAGCAGCTTAGCGATTACAGGGGGGAACTCTGGGGCCAACGTCCTGACTTTC | CASSLAITGGNSGANVLTF | TRBJ2-6 | TRBV7-2 | TRBD1 | few
TGTGCCTGGAGTGTACGCAGGGCTGAGACCCAGTACTTC | CAWSVRRAETQYF | TRBJ2-5 | TRBV30 | - | many
TGTGCCAGCAGCTTTCCGCCGGACTCCCCTGGGAACACCTTC | CASSFPPDSPGNTF | TRBJ1-2 | TRBV7-2 | - | few
TGTGCCAGCAGCTTCGACAGCCTGAACACTGAAGCTTTCTTT | CASSFDSLNTEAFF | TRBJ1-1 | TRBV5-4 | - | few
TGTGCCAGTAGTATAGATCCAGGGAGGGAGCTGTTTTTT | CASSIDPGRELFF | TRBJ2-2 | TRBV19 | - | few